These T cell receptor beta chains were read from a single sample in a study of blood T cell repertoires in COVID-19. Clones were read by immunoSEQ multiplex PCR, and TCRdb kept only the in-frame ones, dropping some. The sample lists about 89,000 clones; about nine tenths were seen once. The specimen was peripheral blood. These receptors all come from a man aged 60 to 75 with acute or convalescent COVID-19. Each CDR3 is given with its conserved first and last residue. D genes are given only for firm matches. The listing skips clone size in some rows; elsewhere it reads once, few, many or a size class.

CDR3 protein	CDR3 DNA	D gene	clone size	V gene	J gene	CDR3 length
CASSSTGTGGSYEQYF	TGTGCCAGCAGCTCTACCGGGACAGGGGGTTCCTACGAGCAGTACTTC	TRBD1	-	TRBV5-5	TRBJ2-7	16
CASSLPGREQYF	TGTGCCAGCAGCTTACCAGGGAGGGAGCAGTACTTC	-	once	TRBV7-3	TRBJ2-7	12
CASSLQTGRTGEQYF	TGTGCCAGCAGCCTCCAGACAGGGAGAACTGGCGAGCAGTACTTC	TRBD1	-	TRBV3-1/TRBV3-2	TRBJ2-7	15
CASSLRGDTQYF	TGTGCCAGCAGTTTGCGAGGAGATACGCAGTATTTT	-	-	TRBV27	TRBJ2-3	12
CASSGGQLNEKLFF	TGTGCCAGCAGCGGGGGACAGCTTAATGAAAAACTGTTTTTT	TRBD1	few	TRBV9	TRBJ1-4	14
CASSLEQEIYGYTF	TGTGCCAGCAGCTTAGAACAGGAAATTTATGGCTACACCTTC	-	once	TRBV7-8	TRBJ1-2	14
CASSLDAGAYGYTF	TGTGCCAGCAGCTTAGACGCAGGGGCGTATGGCTACACCTTC	-	-	TRBV7-3	TRBJ1-2	14
CASSLDGADNSPLHF	TGCGCCAGCAGCTTGGATGGGGCTGATAATTCACCCCTCCACTTT	-	-	TRBV5-1	TRBJ1-6	15
CASSIFETGSGGQPQHF	TGTGCCAGTAGTATCTTCGAGACAGGGTCAGGCGGACAGCCCCAGCATTTT	TRBD1	-	TRBV19	TRBJ1-5	17
CASSLAGTGGGEKLFF	TGCGCCAGCAGCTTGGCCGGGACAGGGGGCGGTGAAAAACTGTTTTTT	TRBD1	-	TRBV5-1	TRBJ1-4	16
CASKLRDQETQYF	TGCGCCAGCAAGTTGCGGGATCAAGAGACCCAGTACTTC	-	-	TRBV5-1	TRBJ2-5	13
CASSLLGAVGSYNEQFF	TGTGCCAGCAGCTTGTTAGGGGCGGTAGGATCCTACAATGAGCAGTTCTTC	-	-	TRBV5-4	TRBJ2-1	17
CSVQRGGAYTEAFF	TGCAGCGTTCAACGGGGAGGGGCTTACACTGAAGCTTTCTTT	-	-	TRBV29-1	TRBJ1-1	14
CASRSGRSSYNSPLHF	TGTGCCAGCAGAAGCGGACGCAGCTCCTATAATTCACCCCTCCACTTT	-	-	TRBV11-2	TRBJ1-6	16
CASSVGPARGYEQYF	TGTGCCAGCAGCGTAGGGCCGGCCCGCGGATACGAGCAGTACTTC	-	-	TRBV9	TRBJ2-7	15
CASRLTYNNYGYTF	TGTGCCAGCAGACTAACGTACAACAACTATGGCTACACCTTC	-	once	TRBV6-5	TRBJ1-2	14
CASSPSGRVPGELFF	TGTGCCAGCAGTCCTAGCGGGAGGGTCCCCGGGGAGCTGTTTTTT	TRBD2	-	TRBV27	TRBJ2-2	15
CASSNRDRNTEAFF	TGTGCCAGTAGCAATAGAGACAGGAACACTGAAGCTTTCTTT	-	-	TRBV19	TRBJ1-1	14
CASSLASDYNEQFF	TGTGCCAGCAGCTTAGCTAGCGACTACAATGAGCAGTTCTTC	-	once	TRBV7-3	TRBJ2-1	14
CASSFFNYGYTF	TGTGCCAGTAGTTTTTTCAATTATGGCTACACCTTC	-	-	TRBV19	TRBJ1-2	12
CASSLDGSRSEKLFF	TGCGCCAGCAGCTTGGATGGGAGCAGGTCTGAAAAACTGTTTTTT	-	-	TRBV5-1	TRBJ1-4	15
CSDRLAGGPYNEQFF	TGCAGCGACCGACTAGCGGGAGGACCGTACAATGAGCAGTTCTTC	TRBD2	-	TRBV29-1	TRBJ2-1	15
CASTRQGDYQETQYF	TGTGCCAGCACTAGACAGGGAGACTACCAAGAGACCCAGTACTTC	TRBD1	-	TRBV9	TRBJ2-5	15
CAWNKQTDSPLHF	TGTGCCTGGAACAAGCAGACAGATTCACCCCTCCACTTT	-	-	TRBV30	TRBJ1-6	13
CASSQNSGQGYNEQFF	TGTGCCAGCAGCCAAAATTCGGGACAGGGTTACAATGAGCAGTTCTTC	TRBD1	once	TRBV11-2	TRBJ2-1	16
CASSPRGRAVANYGYTF	TGTGCCAGCTCACCACGTGGGCGGGCGGTGGCTAACTATGGCTACACCTTC	-	-	TRBV18	TRBJ1-2	17
CASSELSPYQGLAGGSYEQYF	TGTGCCAGCAGTGAACTATCCCCCTACCAGGGACTAGCGGGAGGCTCCTACGAGCAGTACTTC	TRBD2	few	TRBV6-1	TRBJ2-7	21
CATSDEKKSTDTQYF	TGTGCCACCAGTGATGAGAAAAAGAGCACAGATACGCAGTATTTT	-	once	TRBV24-1	TRBJ2-3	15
CASIKGTSGRGEQFF	TGTGCCAGCATTAAAGGGACTAGCGGGAGAGGGGAGCAGTTCTTC	TRBD2	-	TRBV2	TRBJ2-1	15
CASSLPGLETQYF	TGTGCCAGCAGCTTGCCAGGGTTGGAGACCCAGTACTTC	-	-	TRBV5-4	TRBJ2-5	13
CASYREGLAGEEQYF	TGCGCCAGCTACCGAGAGGGACTAGCGGGAGAAGAGCAGTACTTC	TRBD2	-	TRBV5-1	TRBJ2-7	15
CASSQDPDYGYTF	TGCGCCAGCAGCCAAGATCCAGACTATGGCTACACCTTC	-	-	TRBV4-1	TRBJ1-2	13
CATSLQGSRQPQHF	TGTGCCACCAGCTTACAGGGGAGCCGGCAGCCCCAGCATTTT	TRBD1	few	TRBV15	TRBJ1-5	14
CASSLAGGVGTDTQYF	TGTGCCAGCAGCTTAGCAGGAGGGGTGGGCACAGATACGCAGTATTTT	-	-	TRBV7-2	TRBJ2-3	16
CATSDSGGPPYGYTF	TGTGCCACCAGTGATTCCGGGGGGCCCCCATATGGCTACACCTTC	-	-	TRBV24-1	TRBJ1-2	15
CASSLVGGPGYEQYF	TGTGCCAGCAGCTTAGTAGGGGGCCCCGGCTACGAGCAGTACTTC	TRBD1	-	TRBV11-2	TRBJ2-7	15
CASSDTGNQPQHF	TGTGCCAGCAGTGATACAGGAAATCAGCCCCAGCATTTT	-	-	TRBV6-1	TRBJ1-5	13
CASSKAGPSPRDIQYF	TGTGCCAGCAGCAAAGCTGGGCCTAGCCCCCGGGACATTCAGTACTTC	-	once	TRBV21-1	TRBJ2-4	16
CASSVDMNTEAFF	TGTGCCAGCAGCGTAGACATGAACACTGAAGCTTTCTTT	-	-	TRBV9	TRBJ1-1	13
CATGLADSTDTQYF	TGTGCCACCGGACTAGCGGATAGCACAGATACGCAGTATTTT	TRBD2	-	TRBV24-1	TRBJ2-3	14
CASSRTSFSYEQYF	TGTGCCAGCAGCCGCACTAGCTTCTCCTACGAGCAGTACTTC	-	-	TRBV11-2	TRBJ2-7	14
CASTPGGGNTEAFF	TGTGCCAGTACCCCGGGGGGAGGGAACACTGAAGCTTTCTTT	-	-	TRBV19	TRBJ1-1	14
CASSRTGSHGYTF	TGTGCCAGCAGTAGAACAGGGTCGCATGGCTACACCTTC	-	-	TRBV6-5	TRBJ1-2	13
CASSRDRGRQPQHF	TGTGCCAGCTCTCGGGACAGGGGAAGGCAGCCCCAGCATTTT	TRBD1	-	TRBV18	TRBJ1-5	14
CASSLWDSSYEQYF	TGCGCCAGCAGCTTATGGGACAGCTCCTACGAGCAGTACTTC	TRBD1	once	TRBV5-1	TRBJ2-7	14